This is a list of T cell receptor beta chains from one sample in a study of shared clonotypes between healthy human individuals. Data came from immunoSEQ multiplex PCR; TCRdb stores just in-frame clones and leaves some out. There are roughly 590,000 clones in the sample; around 95% occur only once, and approximately 0.1% lies in the top ten. The sample comprised naive CD8+ T cells sorted from blood. Source of these receptors: a woman between 25 and 40 years old in good health. CDR3s include the opening cysteine and the closing phenylalanine or tryptophan. The order of the fields is clone size, D gene, V gene, J gene, CDR3 protein, CDR3 DNA. D genes are given only for firm matches. Clone size is stated in some rows and not others, as once, few, many or a class when expanded.

clone size: once; D gene: -; V gene: TRBV7-6; J gene: TRBJ2-1; CDR3 protein: CASSLTGQSSYNEQFF; CDR3 DNA: TGTGCCAGCAGCTTAACTGGGCAGAGCTCCTACAATGAGCAGTTCTTC
clone size: -; D gene: TRBD2; V gene: TRBV27; J gene: TRBJ2-1; CDR3 protein: CASRPEGGAGNEQFF; CDR3 DNA: TGTGCCAGCAGACCGGAGGGAGGGGCAGGCAATGAGCAGTTCTTC
clone size: -; D gene: -; V gene: TRBV10-3; J gene: TRBJ2-2; CDR3 protein: CAINPGGELFF; CDR3 DNA: TGTGCCATCAATCCGGGCGGGGAGCTGTTTTTT
clone size: -; D gene: -; V gene: TRBV28; J gene: TRBJ1-2; CDR3 protein: CASSTPGGGDGYTF; CDR3 DNA: TGTGCCAGCAGTACGCCAGGAGGAGGTGATGGCTACACCTTC
clone size: -; D gene: TRBD1; V gene: TRBV14; J gene: TRBJ1-2; CDR3 protein: CASSLHGQGANYGYTF; CDR3 DNA: TGTGCCAGCAGCCTACACGGACAGGGGGCTAACTATGGCTACACCTTC
clone size: -; D gene: -; V gene: TRBV29-1; J gene: TRBJ1-1; CDR3 protein: CSVVAMNTEAFF; CDR3 DNA: TGCAGCGTTGTCGCTATGAACACTGAAGCTTTCTTT
clone size: -; D gene: TRBD2; V gene: TRBV10-2; J gene: TRBJ2-5; CDR3 protein: CASSESRTSGRGSAQYF; CDR3 DNA: TGCGCCAGCAGTGAGTCCCGGACTAGCGGCCGGGGGTCGGCCCAGTACTTC
clone size: -; D gene: -; V gene: TRBV25-1; J gene: TRBJ2-3; CDR3 protein: CASTGWDESTDTQYF; CDR3 DNA: TGTGCCAGTACCGGTTGGGACGAGAGCACAGATACGCAGTATTTT
clone size: -; D gene: -; V gene: TRBV6-1; J gene: TRBJ2-7; CDR3 protein: CASSEVGTYEQYF; CDR3 DNA: TGTGCCAGCAGTGAAGTAGGGACCTACGAGCAGTACTTC
clone size: -; D gene: -; V gene: TRBV5-8; J gene: TRBJ1-2; CDR3 protein: CATIFGFYGYTF; CDR3 DNA: TGTGCCACCATCTTTGGGTTCTATGGCTACACCTTC